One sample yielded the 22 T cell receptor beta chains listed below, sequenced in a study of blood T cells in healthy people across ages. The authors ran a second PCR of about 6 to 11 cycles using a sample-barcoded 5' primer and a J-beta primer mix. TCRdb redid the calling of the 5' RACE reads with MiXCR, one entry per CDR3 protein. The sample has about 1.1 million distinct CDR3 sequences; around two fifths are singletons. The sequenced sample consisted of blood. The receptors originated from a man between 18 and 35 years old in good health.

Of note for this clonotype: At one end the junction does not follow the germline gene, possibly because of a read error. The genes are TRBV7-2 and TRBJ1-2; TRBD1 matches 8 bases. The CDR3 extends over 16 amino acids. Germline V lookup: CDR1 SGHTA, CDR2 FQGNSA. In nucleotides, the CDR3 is TGTGCCGGTAGCTTAACCAGGGGGCTCTCCTACTATGGCCACACCTTC. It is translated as CAGSLTRGLSYYGHTF. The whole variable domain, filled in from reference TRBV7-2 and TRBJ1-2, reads GAGVSQSPSNKVTEKGKDVELRCDPISGHTALYWYRQSLGQGLEFLIYFQGNSAPDKSGLPSDRFSAERTGGSVSTLTIQRTQQEDSAVYLCAGSLTRGLSYYGHTFGSGTRLTVV.

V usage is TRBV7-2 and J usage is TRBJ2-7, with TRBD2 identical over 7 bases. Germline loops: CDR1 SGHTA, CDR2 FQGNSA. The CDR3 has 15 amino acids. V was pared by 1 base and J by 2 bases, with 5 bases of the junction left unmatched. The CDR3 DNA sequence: TGTGCCAGCAGCTTAGTCCAGCGGGGACCCTACGAGCAGTACTTC. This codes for CASSLVQRGPYEQYF.

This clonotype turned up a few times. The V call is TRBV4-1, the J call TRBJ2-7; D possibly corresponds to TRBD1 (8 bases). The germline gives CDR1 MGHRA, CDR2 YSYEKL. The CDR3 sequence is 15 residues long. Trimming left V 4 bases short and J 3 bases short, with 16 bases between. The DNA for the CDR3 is TGCGCCAGCAGCCTAACGGACAGGGACTACTACGAGCAGTACTTC. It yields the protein CASSLTDRDYYEQYF.

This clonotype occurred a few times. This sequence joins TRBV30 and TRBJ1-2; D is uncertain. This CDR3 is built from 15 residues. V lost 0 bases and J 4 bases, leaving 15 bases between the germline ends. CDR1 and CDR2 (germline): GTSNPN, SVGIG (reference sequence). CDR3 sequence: CAWSVLAKMGYGYTF. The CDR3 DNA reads TGTGCCTGGAGTGTCTTAGCCAAGATGGGCTATGGCTACACCTTC.

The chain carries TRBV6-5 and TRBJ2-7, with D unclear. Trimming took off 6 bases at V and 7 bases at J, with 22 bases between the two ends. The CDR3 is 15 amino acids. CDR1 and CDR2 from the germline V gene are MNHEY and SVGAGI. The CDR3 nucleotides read TGTGCCAGCAGCCTCCAGCCTCGTTTTCACAATGAGCAGTACTTC. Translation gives CASSLQPRFHNEQYF.

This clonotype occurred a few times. The CDR3 spells CSSETGTGREYEQFF. CDR3 nucleotide sequence: TGCAGCTCCGAAACCGGGACAGGGAGGGAGTATGAGCAGTTCTTC. This rearrangement joins TRBV29-1 to TRBJ2-1; 9 bases align to TRBD1. This CDR3 region has 15 residues. V gave up 8 bases and J gave up 8 bases; unmatched junction bases: 16. Germline CDR1 is SQVTM and CDR2 is ANQGSEA.

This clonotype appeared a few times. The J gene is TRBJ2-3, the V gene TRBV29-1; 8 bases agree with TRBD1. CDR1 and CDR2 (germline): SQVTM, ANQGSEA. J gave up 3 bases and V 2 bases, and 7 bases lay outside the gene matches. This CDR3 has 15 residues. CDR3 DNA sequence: TGCAGCGTTGAATCTACAGGGGGTCGGACAGATACGCAGTATTTT. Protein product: CSVESTGGRTDTQYF.

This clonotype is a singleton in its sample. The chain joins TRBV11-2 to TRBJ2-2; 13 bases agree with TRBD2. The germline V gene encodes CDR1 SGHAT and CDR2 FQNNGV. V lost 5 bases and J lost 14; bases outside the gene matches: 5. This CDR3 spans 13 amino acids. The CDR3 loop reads CASSAGLAGVLFF. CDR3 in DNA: TGTGCCAGCAGCGCCGGACTAGCGGGGGTACTGTTTTTT.

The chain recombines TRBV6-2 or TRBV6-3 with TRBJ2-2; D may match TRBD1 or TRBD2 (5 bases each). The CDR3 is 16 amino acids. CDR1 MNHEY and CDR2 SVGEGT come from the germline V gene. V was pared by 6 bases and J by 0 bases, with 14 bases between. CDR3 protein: CASSYAGTTNTGELFF. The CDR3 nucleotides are TGTGCCAGCAGCTACGCAGGGACCACGAACACCGGGGAGCTGTTTTTT.

The CDR3 coding sequence is TGCAGTGCTACCCAGGGGGCGAACACCGGGGAGCTGTTTTTT. Translated: CSATQGANTGELFF. The chain combines TRBV20-1 with TRBJ2-2, with TRBD1 matching over 7 bases. After removal of 4 bases from V and 0 bases from J, the junction contained 2 bases not matched to a gene. There are 14 residues in the CDR3. Germline V CDR1 and CDR2: DFQATT, SNEGSKA (reference sequence).

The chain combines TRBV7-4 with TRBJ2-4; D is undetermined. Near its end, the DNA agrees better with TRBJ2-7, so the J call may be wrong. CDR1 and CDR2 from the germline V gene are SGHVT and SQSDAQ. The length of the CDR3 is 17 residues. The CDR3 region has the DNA TGTGCCAGCAGCTTAGTGACGGCCGGCGATTCGGCCTACGAGCAGTACTTC. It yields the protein CASSLVTAGDSAYEQYF.

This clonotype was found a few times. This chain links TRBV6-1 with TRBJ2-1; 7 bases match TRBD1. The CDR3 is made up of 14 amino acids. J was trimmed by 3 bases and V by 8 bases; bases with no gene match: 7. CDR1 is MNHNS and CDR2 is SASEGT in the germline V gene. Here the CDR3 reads CASLTGTVYNEQFF. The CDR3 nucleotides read TGTGCCAGCTTAACCGGGACAGTCTACAATGAGCAGTTCTTC.

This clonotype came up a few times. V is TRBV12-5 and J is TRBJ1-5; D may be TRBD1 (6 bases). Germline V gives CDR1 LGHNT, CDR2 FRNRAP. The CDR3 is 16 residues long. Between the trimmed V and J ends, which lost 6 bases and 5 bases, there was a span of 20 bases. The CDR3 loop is CASGPGVPSSYQPQHF. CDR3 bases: TGTGCTAGTGGCCCAGGGGTTCCCTCCTCATATCAGCCCCAGCATTTT.

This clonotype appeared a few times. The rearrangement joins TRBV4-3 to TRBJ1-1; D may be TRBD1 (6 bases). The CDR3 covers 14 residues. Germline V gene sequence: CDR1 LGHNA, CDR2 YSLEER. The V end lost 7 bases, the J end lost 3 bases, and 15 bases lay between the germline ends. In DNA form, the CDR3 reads TGCGCCAGCAACCTCAACCCAGGGGACACTGAAGCTTTCTTT. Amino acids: CASNLNPGDTEAFF.

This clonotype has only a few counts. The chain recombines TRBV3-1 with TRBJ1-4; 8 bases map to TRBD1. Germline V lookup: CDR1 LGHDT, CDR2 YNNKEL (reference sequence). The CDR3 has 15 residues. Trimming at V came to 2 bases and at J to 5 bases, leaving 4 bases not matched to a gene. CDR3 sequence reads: CASSQMTGANEKLFF. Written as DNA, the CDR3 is TGTGCCAGCAGCCAAATGACAGGGGCGAATGAAAAACTGTTTTTT.

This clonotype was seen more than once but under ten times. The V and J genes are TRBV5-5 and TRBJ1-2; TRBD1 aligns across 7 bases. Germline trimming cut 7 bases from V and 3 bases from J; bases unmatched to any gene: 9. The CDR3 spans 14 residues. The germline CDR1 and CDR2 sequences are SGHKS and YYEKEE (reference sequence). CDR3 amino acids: CASGRQGHDYGYTF. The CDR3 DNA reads TGTGCCAGCGGCAGACAGGGTCACGACTATGGCTACACCTTC.

CDR3 nucleotide sequence: TGCGCCAGCAGAAATCCTATGGAGCAAACGATGTGGCAAGAGACCCAGTACTTC. It specifies CASRNPMEQTMWQETQYF. V gene TRBV5-1 combines with J gene TRBJ2-5; D gene unclear. The CDR3 is 18 residues long. Trimming stripped 5 bases from V and 2 bases from J, with 25 bases between. CDR1 and CDR2 (germline): SGHRS, YFSETQ.

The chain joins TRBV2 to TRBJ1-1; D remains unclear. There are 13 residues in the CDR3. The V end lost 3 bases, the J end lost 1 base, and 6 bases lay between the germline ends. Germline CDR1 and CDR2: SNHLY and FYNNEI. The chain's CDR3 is CASSEFPNTEAFF. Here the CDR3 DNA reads TGTGCCAGCAGTGAGTTCCCGAACACTGAAGCTTTCTTT.

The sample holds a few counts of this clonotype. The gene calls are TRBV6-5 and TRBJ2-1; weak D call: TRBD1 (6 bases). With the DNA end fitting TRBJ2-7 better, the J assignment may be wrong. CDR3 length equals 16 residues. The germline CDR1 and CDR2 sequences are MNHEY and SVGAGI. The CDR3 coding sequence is TGTGCCAGCAGTTACTCGGCGGACAGCTCCTACAATGAGCAGTACTTC. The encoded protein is CASSYSADSSYNEQYF.

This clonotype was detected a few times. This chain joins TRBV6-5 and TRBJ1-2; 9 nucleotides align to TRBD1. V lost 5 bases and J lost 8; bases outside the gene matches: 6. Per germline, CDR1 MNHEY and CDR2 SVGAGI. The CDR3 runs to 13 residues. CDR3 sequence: CASSTRTGEGYTF. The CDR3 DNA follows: TGTGCCAGCAGTACCCGGACAGGGGAAGGCTACACCTTC.

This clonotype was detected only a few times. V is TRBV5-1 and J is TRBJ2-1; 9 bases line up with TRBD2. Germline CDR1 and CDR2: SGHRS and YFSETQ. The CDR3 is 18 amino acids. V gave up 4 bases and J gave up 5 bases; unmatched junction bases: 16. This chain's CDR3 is CASSERTSATGVNNEQFF. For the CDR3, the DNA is TGCGCCAGCAGCGAAAGGACTAGCGCCACCGGCGTGAACAATGAGCAGTTCTTC. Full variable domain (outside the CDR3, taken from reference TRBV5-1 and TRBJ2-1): KAGVTQTPRYLIKTRGQQVTLSCSPISGHRSVSWYQQTPGQGLQFLFEYFSETQRNKGNFPGRFSGRQFSNSRSEMNVSTLELGDSALYLCASSERTSATGVNNEQFFGPGTRLTVL.

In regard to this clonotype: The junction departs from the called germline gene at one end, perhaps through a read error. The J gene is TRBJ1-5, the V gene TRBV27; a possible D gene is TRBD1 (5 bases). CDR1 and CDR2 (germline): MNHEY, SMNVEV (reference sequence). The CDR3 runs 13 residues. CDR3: CACSFWGEQPQHF. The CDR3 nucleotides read TGTGCCTGCAGTTTTTGGGGGGAGCAGCCCCAGCATTTT.